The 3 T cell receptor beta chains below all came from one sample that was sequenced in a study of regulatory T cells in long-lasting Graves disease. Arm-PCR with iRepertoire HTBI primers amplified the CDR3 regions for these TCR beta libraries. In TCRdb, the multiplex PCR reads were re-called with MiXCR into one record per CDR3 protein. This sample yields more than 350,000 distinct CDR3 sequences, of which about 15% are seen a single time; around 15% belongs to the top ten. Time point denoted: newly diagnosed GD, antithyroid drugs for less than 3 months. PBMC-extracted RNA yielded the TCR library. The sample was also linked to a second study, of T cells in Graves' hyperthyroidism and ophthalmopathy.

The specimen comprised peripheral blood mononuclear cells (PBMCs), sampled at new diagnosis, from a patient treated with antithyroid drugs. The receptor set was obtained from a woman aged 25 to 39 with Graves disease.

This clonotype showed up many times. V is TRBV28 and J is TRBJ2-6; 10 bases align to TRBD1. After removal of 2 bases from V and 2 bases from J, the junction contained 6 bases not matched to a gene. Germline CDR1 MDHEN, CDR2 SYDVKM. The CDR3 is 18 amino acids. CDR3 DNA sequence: TGTGCCAGCAGTTTACCCACTGGACAGGGGGCTGGGGCCAACGTCCTGACTTTC. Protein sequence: CASSLPTGQGAGANVLTF.

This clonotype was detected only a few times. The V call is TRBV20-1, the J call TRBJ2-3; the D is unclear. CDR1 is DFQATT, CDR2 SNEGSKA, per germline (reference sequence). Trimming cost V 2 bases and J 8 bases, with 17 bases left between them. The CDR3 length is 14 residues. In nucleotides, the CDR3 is TGCAGTGCTAGAATGTCTGTTGGGTTGGCTACGCAGTATTTT. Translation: CSARMSVGLATQYF.

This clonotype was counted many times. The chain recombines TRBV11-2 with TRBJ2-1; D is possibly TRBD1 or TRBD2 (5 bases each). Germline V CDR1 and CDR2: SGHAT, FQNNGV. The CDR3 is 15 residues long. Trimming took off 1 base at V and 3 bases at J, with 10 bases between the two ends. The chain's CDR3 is CASSLAGTVYNEQFF. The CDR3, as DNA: TGTGCCAGCAGCTTAGCGGGGACGGTCTACAATGAGCAGTTCTTC.